These 15 T cell receptor beta chains came from one sample sequenced in a study of spatial heterogeneity in lung cancer. TCRdb passed the 5' RACE reads through MiXCR, listing each CDR3 protein once. The repertoire holds under 100,000 distinct CDR3 sequences, with about 9.4% as singletons. Time point here: sample taken at primary tumor resection. In each case, whole RNA from tumor, nontumor lung or frozen PBMC was sequenced unsorted. The sequencing used PBMCs, collected at surgery. The source is a male donor with early-stage non-small cell lung cancer.

This chain links TRBV20-1 with TRBJ1-5; the match to TRBD1 covers 7 bases. Germline CDR1 reads DFQATT; CDR2 reads SNEGSKA (reference sequence). This CDR3 region has 14 residues. V lost 3 bases, J lost 2 bases, and 4 bases stayed unmatched. CDR3 in amino acids: CSASIQGGNQPQHF. CDR3 nucleotides: TGCAGTGCTAGTATTCAGGGGGGCAATCAGCCCCAGCATTTT.

This clonotype was seen at least ten times. This chain links TRBV7-2 with TRBJ1-3; D may be TRBD1 (5 bases). V was clipped by 4 bases and J by 1 base, with 14 bases between them. Germline V CDR1 and CDR2: SGHTA, FQGNSA. The CDR3 sequence is 16 residues long. The CDR3 is CASSSHPTGSGNTIYF. CDR3 DNA sequence: TGTGCCAGCAGCTCACACCCCACAGGTTCTGGAAACACCATATATTTT.

This clonotype was counted between two and nine times. J is TRBJ1-2 and V is TRBV7-9; D uncertain. V dropped 1 base and J dropped 6 bases, with 6 bases sitting between them. Germline V CDR1 and CDR2: SEHNR, FQNEAQ (reference sequence). The CDR3 is made up of 12 amino acids. CDR3: CASSLDVNGYTF. The CDR3 bases are TGTGCCAGCAGCTTAGATGTAAATGGCTACACCTTC.

This clonotype is medium-sized (0.01 to 0.1%) within its sample. The DNA of the CDR3 is TGTGCCAGCGGCGCATCTGGGGCCAACGTCCTGACTTTC. Protein: CASGASGANVLTF. The chain combines TRBV7-2 with TRBJ2-6, with D unclear. Germline lookup yields CDR1 SGHTA and CDR2 FQGNSA. The germline V and J ends were trimmed by 8 bases and 1 base, with 6 bases remaining between them. The CDR3 consists of 13 residues.

This clonotype was observed many times. This chain joins TRBV2 and TRBJ2-3; 8 positions agree with TRBD1. Germline values: CDR1 SNHLY, CDR2 FYNNEI. CDR3 size: 14 residues. V lost 5 bases, J lost 4 bases, and 5 bases stayed unmatched. CDR3 nucleotides: TGTGCCAGCAGTCTCGGACAGGGTGCAGATACGCAGTATTTT. This codes for CASSLGQGADTQYF.

As to this clonotype: A much more abundant neighbour one base away suggests this may be a read error. Here the CDR3 reads CAISLQGDQENQYF. In DNA form, the CDR3 reads TGTGCCATCAGTTTACAGGGCGACCAAGAGAACCAGTACTTC. The chain links TRBV10-3 to TRBJ2-5, with a tentative D call TRBD1 (6 bases). CDR3 size: 14 residues. Germline V gene lookup returns CDR1 ENHRY and CDR2 SYGVKD.

This clonotype has at least ten counts. This chain joins TRBV29-1 and TRBJ1-1, with a weak D call TRBD1 (5 bases). Germline lookup yields CDR1 SQVTM and CDR2 ANQGSEA. The CDR3 runs to 13 residues. V was shortened by 6 bases and J by 0 bases, with 11 bases between the two germline ends. CDR3 protein: CSVRQNMNTEAFF. The DNA for the CDR3 is TGCAGCGTAAGACAGAATATGAACACTGAAGCTTTCTTT.

This clonotype was picked up many times. The chain carries TRBV3-1 and TRBJ2-3; maybe TRBD2 (7 bases). Germline CDR1 is LGHDT and CDR2 is YNNKEL (reference sequence). The CDR3 totals 16 residues. V was shortened by 3 bases and J by 4 bases, with 17 bases between the two germline ends. This CDR3 is CASSQRGGGHADTQYF. CDR3 nucleotides: TGTGCCAGCAGCCAGAGAGGCGGGGGCCACGCAGATACGCAGTATTTT.

This chain links TRBV18 with TRBJ2-3; D is ambiguous. Germline-derived CDR1 and CDR2 are KGHSH and LQKENI. V was pared by 0 bases and J by 5 bases, with 9 bases between. CDR3 length: 14 residues. CDR3: CASSPPAGEDTQYF. The CDR3 DNA reads TGTGCCAGCTCACCACCAGCAGGCGAAGATACGCAGTATTTT.

This clonotype was observed at least ten times. The J gene is TRBJ2-7, the V gene TRBV28, with 12 bases matching TRBD2. From germline, CDR1 is MDHEN and CDR2 SYDVKM. V was clipped by 6 bases and J by 2 bases; unmatched bases: 2. The CDR3 loop spans 14 amino acids. As DNA, the CDR3 is TGTGCCAGCAGGACTAGCGGGAGTACCTACGAGCAGTACTTC. Translated, it gives CASRTSGSTYEQYF.

In its sample, this clonotype was seen many times. The chain uses TRBV5-1 and TRBJ2-5, with D unclear. CDR3 length: 11 residues. The germline V gene encodes CDR1 SGHRS and CDR2 YFSETQ. Trimming shortened V by 4 bases and J by 2 bases, and 3 bases separated the two germline ends. The CDR3 reads CASSMQETQYF. The CDR3 DNA follows: TGCGCCAGCAGCATGCAAGAGACCCAGTACTTC.

This clonotype was seen more than once but under ten times. The chain has TRBV19 and TRBJ2-3; D unclear. Trimming pared 5 bases from V and 5 bases from J, leaving 14 bases between. This CDR3 comprises 14 residues. Looked up from germline, CDR1 is LNHDA and CDR2 is SQIVND (reference sequence). The DNA of the CDR3 is TGTGCCAGTAGTCCCACCGGCCCCGAAGATACGCAGTATTTT. Protein product: CASSPTGPEDTQYF.

J is TRBJ2-6 and V is TRBV5-5, with no clear D. CDR1 and CDR2 (germline): SGHKS, YYEKEE (reference sequence). V was shortened by 0 bases and J by 4 bases, with 11 bases between the two germline ends. The CDR3 contains 16 residues. CDR3 in DNA: TGTGCCAGCAGCTTGGCCAAAGTTGGAGGGGCCAACGTCCTGACTTTC. This encodes CASSLAKVGGANVLTF.

This clonotype has a handful of counts. This chain connects TRBV5-4 to TRBJ2-1; D perhaps matches TRBD1 (5 bases). Trimming pared 0 bases from V and 1 base from J, leaving 8 bases between. The CDR3 runs 15 residues. Germline V CDR1 and CDR2: SGHNT, YYREEE (reference sequence). CDR3 DNA sequence: TGTGCCAGCAGCTTGGACAGGCTTTCCTACAATGAGCAGTTCTTC. Its protein product is CASSLDRLSYNEQFF.

The chain has TRBV10-3 and TRBJ1-4; D may be TRBD1 (5 bases). Per the germline V gene, CDR1 is ENHRY and CDR2 is SYGVKD. V was pared by 0 bases and J by 4 bases, with 6 bases between. This CDR3 spans 14 amino acids. The CDR3 loop reads CAISESGLNEKLFF. CDR3 DNA: TGTGCCATCAGTGAGTCGGGACTTAATGAAAAACTGTTTTTT.